This T cell receptor (beta chain) emerged from a study of cytomegalovirus exposure and HLA in healthy donors. Looking at the study overall: Prior work identified around 120 million unique TCR beta sequences in some 200 million T cells.

The PCR ran on 60 Vbeta and 13 Jbeta primers. Generated by immunoSEQ multiplex PCR, the TCRdb table keeps only in-frame clones and is missing some. This table has around 140,000 clones, about three quarters appearing once. About this clone: Its antigen is unknown.

Points from the study as a whole: Exclusion applied to some V segments, including TRBV6-2 and TRBV6-3, as they were indistinguishable. Sequencing likely caused a cluster of highly shared sequence variants.

V was clipped by 2 bases and J by 5 bases, with 7 bases between them. Looked up from germline, CDR1 is PRHDT and CDR2 is FYEKMQ (reference sequence). This CDR3 is built from 12 residues. These donors counted as nominally healthy when sampled, but unrecorded immune exposures were likely. The gene calls are TRBV13 and TRBJ2-7, with D possibly matching TRBD1 (5 bases). This clonotype was sampled from a female donor in good health and CMV-seropositive. Sample: PBMCs. The CDR3 loop reads CASSLFRDEQYF. The CDR3, as DNA: TGTGCCAGCAGCTTATTCAGGGACGAGCAGTACTTC.